These T cell receptor beta chains were read from a single sample in a study of T cell responses to AZD1222 COVID-19 vaccine. Profiling relied on immunoSEQ multiplex PCR, and the TCRdb table lists in-frame clones only, not all of them. The top ten clones hold roughly 1.1% of a sample with some 160,000 clones, around nine tenths of them seen once. Sequences were derived from peripheral blood, sampled 28 days after the second AZD1222 dose. The source of these receptors is an adult who received the AZD1222 COVID-19 vaccine. CDR3s include the opening cysteine and the closing phenylalanine or tryptophan. The order of the fields is J gene, clone size, D gene, V gene, CDR3 DNA, CDR3 protein. A D gene is named only where the DNA matches it firmly. Not every row has a clone size; where given, it reads once, few, many or a size class.

TRBJ2-7,.,TRBD1,TRBV7-9,TGTGCCAGCAGCTTCAGCCCTGGGACAGGCGCCCTCGAGCAGTACTTC,CASSFSPGTGALEQYF
TRBJ1-4,.,.,TRBV4-1,TGCGCCAGCAGCCGAAGCCTAGGTCTAGGGGATGAAAAACTGTTTTTT,CASSRSLGLGDEKLFF
TRBJ1-1,.,.,TRBV13,TGTGCCAGCACCGTCTGGGGTAGTGGGACTGAAGCTTTCTTT,CASTVWGSGTEAFF
TRBJ1-2,.,TRBD1,TRBV19,TGTGCCAGTAGTGACAGGGGATTTGAGGGCTACACCTTC,CASSDRGFEGYTF
TRBJ1-1,.,.,TRBV12-5,TGTGCTAGTGGTTTGGAAGACCCTAAATTT,CASGLEDPKF
TRBJ2-7,once,TRBD1,TRBV29-1,TGCAGCGTTGAGTGGGACAGAACCTACGAGCAGTACTTC,CSVEWDRTYEQYF
TRBJ2-2,.,.,TRBV9,TGTGCCAGCAGCGTAGCTGCCGACGGGGAGCTGTTTTTT,CASSVAADGELFF
TRBJ2-7,.,TRBD2,TRBV30,TGTGCCCGAGGGGAGGGCATTGGCTCCTACGAGCAGTACTTC,CARGEGIGSYEQYF
TRBJ2-3,.,.,TRBV12-5,TGTGCTAGTGGTCTCGGACAGCCCCTCAACCCCACAGATACGCAGTATTTT,CASGLGQPLNPTDTQYF
TRBJ2-7,.,.,TRBV4-2,TGTGCCAGCAGCCAAGGGACGGACCGCTACGAGCAGTACTTC,CASSQGTDRYEQYF
TRBJ2-7,.,TRBD1,TRBV6-5,TGTGCCAGCAGTTGGGGACAGGGTTACGAGCAGTACTTC,CASSWGQGYEQYF
TRBJ1-2,.,.,TRBV5-1,TGCGCCAGCAGCCCGTCAGAATCCAGGATCTCTAACTATGGCTACACCTTC,CASSPSESRISNYGYTF
TRBJ2-2,.,TRBD2,TRBV4-3,TGCGCCAGCAGCCAAGATCCTAGCGGGGTCGGGACCGGGGAGCTGTTTTTT,CASSQDPSGVGTGELFF
TRBJ1-1,.,.,TRBV7-9,TGTGCCAGCAGCTTATCCTCGGGGGATCCCGACGGCACTGAAGCTTTCTTT,CASSLSSGDPDGTEAFF
TRBJ2-5,.,.,TRBV5-1,TGCGCCAGCAGAAAAGCTGGCCTCCAAGAGACCCAGTACTTC,CASRKAGLQETQYF
TRBJ1-6,.,.,TRBV2,TGTGCCAGCAGACCTCCACACGTCTATAATTCACCCCTCCACTTT,CASRPPHVYNSPLHF
TRBJ2-7,.,.,TRBV9,TGTGCCAGCAGCGTAGTCCCCGATTCCTACGAGCAGTACTTC,CASSVVPDSYEQYF
TRBJ2-7,once,TRBD1,TRBV4-3,TGCGCCAGCAGCCAAGTGACAGGGAGTGAGCAGTACTTC,CASSQVTGSEQYF
TRBJ1-4,.,.,TRBV5-1,TGCGCCAGCAGCCCCGGACAGACCGAAAAACTGTTTTTT,CASSPGQTEKLFF
TRBJ1-2,.,.,TRBV4-1,TGCGCCAGCAGCCTTATCCTACTGGACTATGGCTACACCTTC,CASSLILLDYGYTF
TRBJ1-3,.,.,TRBV6-5,TGTGCCAGCAGTTACTCCGGGCCTCGAGGAAACACCATATATTTT,CASSYSGPRGNTIYF
TRBJ1-2,.,.,TRBV19,TGTGCCAGTAGATCAGGGTCCTACTATGGCTACACCTTC,CASRSGSYYGYTF
TRBJ2-3,.,TRBD1,TRBV5-6,TGTGCCAGCAGCCCAGGTCTGGACAGGGCCTCTGATACGCAGTATTTT,CASSPGLDRASDTQYF
TRBJ1-3,.,TRBD1,TRBV3-1/TRBV3-2,TGTGCCAGCAGCCAAAACAGGGGGTTTGGAAACACCATATATTTT,CASSQNRGFGNTIYF
TRBJ2-1,.,.,TRBV4-1,TGCGCCAGCAGCCAAGTCGATATTCTCTCCTACAATGAGCAGTTCTTC,CASSQVDILSYNEQFF
TRBJ2-7,.,.,TRBV2,TGTGCCAGCAGCCGGGAACCACCCTACGAGCAGTACTTC,CASSREPPYEQYF
TRBJ1-4,.,TRBD1,TRBV10-3,TGTGCCATCAGTGCAGGGGGAGCTGCAACTAATGAAAAACTGTTTTTT,CAISAGGAATNEKLFF
TRBJ2-3,.,.,TRBV19,TGTGCCAGTAGTATCCCCGACACAGATACGCAGTATTTT,CASSIPDTDTQYF
TRBJ1-5,once,.,TRBV10-2,TGCGCCAGCAGTGGTAGGGGGGACCAGCCCCAGCATTTT,CASSGRGDQPQHF
TRBJ1-2,.,.,TRBV6-1,TGTGCCAGCAGTGAGGGTTTCCCTAACTATGGCTACACCTTC,CASSEGFPNYGYTF
TRBJ1-6,.,TRBD1,TRBV25-1,TGTGCCAGCAGCGAAATCGGGCAGGGGGTTCATTCACCCCTCCACTTT,CASSEIGQGVHSPLHF
TRBJ1-6,.,.,TRBV19,TGTGCCAGTAGCCCGGGACCCTTTAATTCACCCCTCCACTTT,CASSPGPFNSPLHF
TRBJ1-5,.,.,TRBV19,TGTGCCAGTAGTATAATAGGGTCAGGGAAACATCAGCCCCAGCATTTT,CASSIIGSGKHQPQHF
TRBJ1-5,.,.,TRBV3-1/TRBV3-2,TGTGCCAGCAGCGGGACTGGGAGTCAGCCCCAGCATTTT,CASSGTGSQPQHF
TRBJ1-5,.,TRBD1,TRBV19,TGTGCCAGTTATACAGGGACAGGGGGGGATCAGCCCCAGCATTTT,CASYTGTGGDQPQHF
TRBJ2-1,once,TRBD1,TRBV18,TGTGCCAGCTCACTCCAAGGACAGGGCTACAATGAGCAGTTCTTC,CASSLQGQGYNEQFF
TRBJ1-3,.,.,TRBV5-5,TGTGCCAGCAGCTCGACGAGCCAAAGAGGAGAAAACACCATATATTTT,CASSSTSQRGENTIYF
TRBJ2-1,.,TRBD2,TRBV7-9,TGTGCCAGCAGCCGTCTAGGACTAGCACATATGAATCTCTACAATGAGCAGTTCTTC,CASSRLGLAHMNLYNEQFF
TRBJ1-5,.,.,TRBV19,TGTGCCAGTCATACAGGCAGGTACAATCAGCCCCAGCATTTT,CASHTGRYNQPQHF
TRBJ1-2,.,.,TRBV4-3,TGCGCCAGCAGCCCCACCGGGACGCTTAGGGGCTACACCTTC,CASSPTGTLRGYTF
TRBJ1-2,.,.,TRBV19,TGTGCCAGTAGTTCTGGGAGAGGGGGAATGGGGTATGGCTACACCTTC,CASSSGRGGMGYGYTF
TRBJ1-2,few,.,TRBV4-1,TGCGCCAGCAGCCTAGGGACCAGCTATGGCTACACCTTC,CASSLGTSYGYTF
TRBJ1-4,.,.,TRBV2,TGTGCCAGCGGGAGGGGAGCCTTCCCTAATGAAAAACTGTTTTTT,CASGRGAFPNEKLFF
TRBJ1-1,.,TRBD1,TRBV4-1,TGCGCCAGCAGCCAAGAGGACAGGGTGAACACTGAAGCTTTCTTT,CASSQEDRVNTEAFF
TRBJ1-2,.,.,TRBV12-3/TRBV12-4,TGTGCCAGCAGTTATGGGGTTTCTCTTGGCTACACCTTC,CASSYGVSLGYTF
TRBJ1-2,.,.,TRBV6-5,TGTGCCAGCACCAGGGGCCCCATCTATGGCTACACCTTC,CASTRGPIYGYTF